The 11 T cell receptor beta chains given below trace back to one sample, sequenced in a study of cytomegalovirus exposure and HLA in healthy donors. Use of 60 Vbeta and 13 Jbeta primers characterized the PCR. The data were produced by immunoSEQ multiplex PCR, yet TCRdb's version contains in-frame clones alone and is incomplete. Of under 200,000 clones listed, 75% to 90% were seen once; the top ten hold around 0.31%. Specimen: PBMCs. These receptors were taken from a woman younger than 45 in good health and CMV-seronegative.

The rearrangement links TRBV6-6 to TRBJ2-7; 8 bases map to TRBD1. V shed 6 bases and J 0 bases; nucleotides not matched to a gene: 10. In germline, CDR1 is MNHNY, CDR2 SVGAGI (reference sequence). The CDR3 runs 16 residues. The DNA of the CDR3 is TGTGCCAGCAGATACGCCGCACAGGGGGTCTCCTACGAGCAGTACTTC. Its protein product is CASRYAAQGVSYEQYF.

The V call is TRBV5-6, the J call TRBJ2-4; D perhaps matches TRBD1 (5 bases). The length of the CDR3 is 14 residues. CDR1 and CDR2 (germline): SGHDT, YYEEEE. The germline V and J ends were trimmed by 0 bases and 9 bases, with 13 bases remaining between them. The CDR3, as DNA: TGTGCCAGCAGCTTGGGGACCATTGGGGCCATTCAGTACTTC. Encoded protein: CASSLGTIGAIQYF.

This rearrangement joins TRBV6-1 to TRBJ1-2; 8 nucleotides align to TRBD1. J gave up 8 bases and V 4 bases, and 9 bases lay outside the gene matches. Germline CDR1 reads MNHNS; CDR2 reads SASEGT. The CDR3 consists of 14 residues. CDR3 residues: CASSVVQGAYGYTF. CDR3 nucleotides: TGTGCCAGCAGTGTAGTTCAGGGGGCATACGGCTACACCTTC.

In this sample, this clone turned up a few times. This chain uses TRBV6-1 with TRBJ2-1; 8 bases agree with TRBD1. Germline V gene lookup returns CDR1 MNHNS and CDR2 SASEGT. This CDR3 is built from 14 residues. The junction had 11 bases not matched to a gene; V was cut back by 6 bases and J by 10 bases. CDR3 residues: CASREDRVVKEQFF. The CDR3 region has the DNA TGTGCCAGCAGAGAGGACAGGGTAGTGAAGGAGCAGTTCTTC.

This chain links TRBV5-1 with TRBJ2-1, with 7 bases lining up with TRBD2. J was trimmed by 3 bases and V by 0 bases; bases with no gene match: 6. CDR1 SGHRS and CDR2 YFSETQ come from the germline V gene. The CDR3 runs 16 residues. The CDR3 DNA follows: TGCGCCAGCAGCTTGGATTTAGCGGGCGGCTACAATGAGCAGTTCTTC. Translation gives CASSLDLAGGYNEQFF.

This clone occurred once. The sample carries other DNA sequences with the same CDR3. In nucleotides, the CDR3 is TGCGCCAGCAGTAGGACTAGCGGTGCCTACGAGCAGTACTTC. This translates into CASSRTSGAYEQYF. The rearrangement joins TRBV5-1 to TRBJ2-7; TRBD2 agrees at 10 bases. V dropped 5 bases and J dropped 2; count of bases not matched to a gene: 4. The CDR3 is 14 amino acids. CDR1 is SGHRS, CDR2 YFSETQ, per germline.

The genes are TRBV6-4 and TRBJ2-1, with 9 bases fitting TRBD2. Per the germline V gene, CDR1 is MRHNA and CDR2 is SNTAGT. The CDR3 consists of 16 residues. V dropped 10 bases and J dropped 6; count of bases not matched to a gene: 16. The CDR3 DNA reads TGTGCCACCTCTCCTACCCCCGCTAGCGGGGCCAATGAGCAGTTCTTC. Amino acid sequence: CATSPTPASGANEQFF.

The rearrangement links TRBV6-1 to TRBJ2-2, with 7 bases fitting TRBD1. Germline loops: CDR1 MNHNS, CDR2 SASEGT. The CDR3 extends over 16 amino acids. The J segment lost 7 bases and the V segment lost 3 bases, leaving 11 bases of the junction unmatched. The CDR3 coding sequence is TGTGCCAGCAGTGACCCAGACAGGGAATTTAGCGGGGAGCTGTTTTTT. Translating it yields CASSDPDREFSGELFF.

CDR3: CASSVGGERSYYEQYF. The CDR3, as DNA: TGTGCCAGCAGCGTAGGAGGTGAGCGGAGTTACTACGAGCAGTACTTC. V and J are TRBV9 and TRBJ2-7; TRBD2 is a possible D gene (5 bases). Between the trimmed V and J ends, which lost 0 bases and 3 bases, there was a span of 16 bases. The germline V gene has CDR1 SGDLS and CDR2 YYNGEE. The CDR3 has 16 amino acids.

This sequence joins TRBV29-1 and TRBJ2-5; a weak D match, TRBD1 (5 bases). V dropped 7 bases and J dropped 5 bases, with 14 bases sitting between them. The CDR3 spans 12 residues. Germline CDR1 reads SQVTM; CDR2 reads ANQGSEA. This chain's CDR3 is CSAGRPEETQYF. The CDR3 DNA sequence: TGCAGCGCAGGGCGACCGGAGGAGACCCAGTACTTC.

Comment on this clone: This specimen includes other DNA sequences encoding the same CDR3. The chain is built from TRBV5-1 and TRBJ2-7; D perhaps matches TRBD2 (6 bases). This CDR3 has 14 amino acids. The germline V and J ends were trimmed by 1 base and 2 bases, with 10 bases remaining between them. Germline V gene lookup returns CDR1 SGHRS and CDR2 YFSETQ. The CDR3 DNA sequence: TGCGCCAGCAGCTTGTTGGGGGGAACCTACGAGCAGTACTTC. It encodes CASSLLGGTYEQYF. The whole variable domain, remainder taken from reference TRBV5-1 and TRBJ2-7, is KAGVTQTPRYLIKTRGQQVTLSCSPISGHRSVSWYQQTPGQGLQFLFEYFSETQRNKGNFPGRFSGRQFSNSRSEMNVSTLELGDSALYLCASSLLGGTYEQYFGPGTRLTVT.